This entry is about one T cell receptor (beta chain). The antigen is undetermined. Only in-frame clones appear in the TCRdb table, and some are missing; sequencing was by immunoSEQ multiplex PCR. The table includes about 64,000 clones, approximately 94% detected once. The entry originates in a study of PD-1 blockade in classical Hodgkin lymphoma. Study observations and caveats: Newly diagnosed patients were reported to start with lower TCR diversity than healthy donors. Prior therapy or disease activity may underlie the repertoire differences, whose causes remain undefined. Complete responders had baseline diversity similar to newly diagnosed patients. Significant TCR diversity gains by C4D1 occurred in CD4+ but not CD8+ cells.

The time point: cycle 4 day 1 (C4D1), after 5 to 7 weeks of nivolumab. Each patient's relapse followed autologous stem cell transplantation, and brentuximab vedotin exposure varied. Germline V gene lookup returns CDR1 SGHTA and CDR2 FQGNSA. CDR3 size: 16 residues. V lost 3 bases and J lost 3, with 17 bases in between. The sequence derives from a human donor with classical Hodgkin lymphoma. This chain connects TRBV7-2 to TRBJ2-5; D remains ambiguous. Sequencing was performed on peripheral blood mononuclear cells (PBMCs), taken before the fourth cycle of nivolumab. CDR3 protein: CASSFLLETFKETQYF. The DNA for the CDR3 is TGTGCCAGCAGCTTCTTGCTAGAGACTTTCAAAGAGACCCAGTACTTC.